This T cell receptor (beta chain) is drawn from a study of blood T cell repertoires in COVID-19. Overall study: Specimens from acute and convalescent COVID-19 originated in the United States, Italy and Spain. T cells, B-cell-depleted T cells, or PBMCs supplied cDNA or gDNA.

CDR3 size: 13 residues. Losses at the gene ends were 6 bases for V and 5 bases for J; bases not matched to a gene: 6. Per germline, CDR1 LNHDA and CDR2 SQIVND (reference sequence). As handled by the study authors: Estimation of nucleated cell counts was performed using reference gene primer amplification. Clones were read by immunoSEQ multiplex PCR, and TCRdb kept only the in-frame ones, dropping some. V and J calls and clone size are those listed in that table; D and trimming were worked out from the DNA. The sample consists of tens of thousands of clones, approximately 86% of them appearing once. The V call is TRBV19, the J call TRBJ1-1, with 7 bases fitting TRBD1. Sequencing was done on a sample of peripheral blood. The receptor comes from a man aged 45-65 years with active COVID-19. The CDR3: CASRRDSGTEAFF. The CDR3 nucleotides read TGTGCCAGTAGGAGGGACAGCGGGACTGAAGCTTTCTTT.